This T cell receptor (beta chain) was profiled in a study of CD8+ T cells in alopecia areata. CDR1 SQVTM and CDR2 ANQGSEA come from the germline V gene. Trimming left V 0 bases short and J 3 bases short, with 11 bases between. CDR3 length equals 14 residues. Treatment reported: oral pan-JAK inhibitor, 5-10 mg twice daily. Only a few counts were recorded for this clone. Extraction and reverse transcription of RNA yielded cDNA as the sequencing template. Profiling relied on immunoSEQ multiplex PCR, and the TCRdb table lists in-frame clones only, not all of them. The sample lists 75,000 to 80,000 clones, 60% to 70% seen once, with 20% to 25% in the top ten.

This chain uses TRBV29-1 with TRBJ1-2; TRBD1 might be the D (5 bases). The receptor was derived from a human donor with alopecia areata. The source was CD8+ T cells sorted from blood, collected at week 24, from a patient treated with tofacitinib. CDR3 nucleotides: TGCAGCGTTGAAGAATCAGGGCCCCACTATGGCTACACCTTC. This gives the protein CSVEESGPHYGYTF.